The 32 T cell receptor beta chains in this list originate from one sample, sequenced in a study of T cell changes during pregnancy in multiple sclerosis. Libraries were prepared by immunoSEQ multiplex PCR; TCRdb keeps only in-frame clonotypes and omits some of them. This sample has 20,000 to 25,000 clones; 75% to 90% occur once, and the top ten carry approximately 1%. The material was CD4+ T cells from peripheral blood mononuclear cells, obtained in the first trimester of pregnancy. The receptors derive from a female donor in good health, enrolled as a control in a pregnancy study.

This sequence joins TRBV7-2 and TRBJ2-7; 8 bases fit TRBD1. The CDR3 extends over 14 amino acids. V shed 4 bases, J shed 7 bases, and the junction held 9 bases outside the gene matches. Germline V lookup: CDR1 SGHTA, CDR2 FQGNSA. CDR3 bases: TGTGCCAGCAGCTCCCGGACAGGGCCCTTGGAGCAGTACTTC. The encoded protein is CASSSRTGPLEQYF.

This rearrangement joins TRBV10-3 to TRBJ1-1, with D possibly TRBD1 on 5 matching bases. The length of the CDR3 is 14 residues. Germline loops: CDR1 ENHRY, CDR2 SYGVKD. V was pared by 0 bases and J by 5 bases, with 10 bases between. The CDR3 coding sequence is TGTGCCATCAGTGAGTCCTTCGGGGGTACTGAAGCTTTCTTT. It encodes CAISESFGGTEAFF.

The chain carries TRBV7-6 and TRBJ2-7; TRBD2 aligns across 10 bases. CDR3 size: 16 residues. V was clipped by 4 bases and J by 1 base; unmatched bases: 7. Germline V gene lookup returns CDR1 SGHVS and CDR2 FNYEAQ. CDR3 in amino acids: CASSSGSLAGSYEQYF. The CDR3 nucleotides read TGTGCCAGCAGCTCGGGATCACTAGCGGGATCCTACGAGCAGTACTTC.

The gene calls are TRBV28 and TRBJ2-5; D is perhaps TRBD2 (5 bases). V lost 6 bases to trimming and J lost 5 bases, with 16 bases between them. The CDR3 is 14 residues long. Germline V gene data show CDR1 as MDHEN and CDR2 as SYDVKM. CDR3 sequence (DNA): TGTGCCAGCAGCAGAGCTCGGGGTGGGGAGACCCAGTACTTC. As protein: CASSRARGGETQYF.

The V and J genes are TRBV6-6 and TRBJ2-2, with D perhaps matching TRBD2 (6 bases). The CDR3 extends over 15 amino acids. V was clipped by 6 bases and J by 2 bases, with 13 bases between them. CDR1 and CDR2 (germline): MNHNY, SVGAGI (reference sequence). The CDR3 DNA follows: TGTGCCAGCAGAACGACTAGAAGCAACACCGGGGAGCTGTTTTTT. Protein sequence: CASRTTRSNTGELFF.

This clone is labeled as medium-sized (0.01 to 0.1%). The DNA for the CDR3 is TGTGCCAGTAGATACTTTGGTGCAACTAATGAAAAACTGTTTTTT. It specifies CASRYFGATNEKLFF. The rearrangement joins TRBV19 to TRBJ1-4, with D unclear. This CDR3 region has 15 residues. CDR1 is LNHDA and CDR2 is SQIVND in the germline V gene (reference sequence). The V and J ends lost 6 bases and 0 bases respectively, with 11 bases between them.

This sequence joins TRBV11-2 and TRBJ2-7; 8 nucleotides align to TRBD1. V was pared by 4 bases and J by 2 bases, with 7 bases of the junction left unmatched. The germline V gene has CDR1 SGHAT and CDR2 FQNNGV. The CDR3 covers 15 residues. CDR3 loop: CASSSVRDRPYEQYF. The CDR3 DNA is TGTGCCAGCAGCTCAGTCCGGGACAGGCCCTACGAGCAGTACTTC.

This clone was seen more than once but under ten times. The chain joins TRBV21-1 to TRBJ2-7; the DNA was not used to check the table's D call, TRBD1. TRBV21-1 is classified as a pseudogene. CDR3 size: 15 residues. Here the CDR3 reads CASCQIGQGNYEQYF. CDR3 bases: TGTGCCAGCTGTCAGATCGGACAGGGGAACTACGAGCAGTACTTC.

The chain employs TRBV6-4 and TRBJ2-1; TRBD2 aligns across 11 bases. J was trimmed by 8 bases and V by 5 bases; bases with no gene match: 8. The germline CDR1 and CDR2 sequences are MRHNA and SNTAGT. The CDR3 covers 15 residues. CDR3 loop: CASSSLAGGGHEQFF. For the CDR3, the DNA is TGTGCCAGCAGTTCCCTAGCGGGAGGCGGACATGAGCAGTTCTTC.

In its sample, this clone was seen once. The CDR3 region is CASSSPGANTEAFF. CDR3 DNA sequence: TGTGCCAGCAGCTCACCGGGAGCGAACACTGAAGCTTTCTTT. This chain joins TRBV7-2 and TRBJ1-1; no reliable D call. V was cut by 4 bases and J by 1 base, with 10 bases left in between. CDR1 is SGHTA and CDR2 is FQGNSA in the germline V gene. CDR3 length equals 14 residues.

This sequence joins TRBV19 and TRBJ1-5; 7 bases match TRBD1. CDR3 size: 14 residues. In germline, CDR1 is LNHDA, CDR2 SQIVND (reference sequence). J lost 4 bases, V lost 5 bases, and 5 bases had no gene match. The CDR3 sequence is CASSSTGSNQPQHF. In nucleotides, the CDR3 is TGTGCCAGTAGTTCGACAGGGTCAAATCAGCCCCAGCATTTT.

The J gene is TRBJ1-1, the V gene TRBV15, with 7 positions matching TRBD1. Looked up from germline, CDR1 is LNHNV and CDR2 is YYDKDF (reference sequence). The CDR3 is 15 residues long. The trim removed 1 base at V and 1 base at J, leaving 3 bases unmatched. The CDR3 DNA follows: TGTGCCACCAGCAGAGTCCGACAGGGGAACACTGAAGCTTTCTTT. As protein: CATSRVRQGNTEAFF.

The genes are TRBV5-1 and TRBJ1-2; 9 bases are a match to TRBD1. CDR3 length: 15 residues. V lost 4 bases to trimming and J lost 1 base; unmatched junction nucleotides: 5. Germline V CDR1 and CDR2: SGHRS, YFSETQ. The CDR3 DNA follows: TGCGCCAGCAGCAGGGGGACAGGGTTTAACTATGGCTACACCTTC. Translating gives CASSRGTGFNYGYTF.

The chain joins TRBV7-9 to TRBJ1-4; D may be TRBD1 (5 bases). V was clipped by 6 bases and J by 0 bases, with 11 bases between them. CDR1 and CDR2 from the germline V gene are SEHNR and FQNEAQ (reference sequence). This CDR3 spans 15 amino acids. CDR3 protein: CASSPAGTTNEKLFF. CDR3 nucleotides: TGTGCCAGCAGTCCCGCAGGGACAACTAATGAAAAACTGTTTTTT. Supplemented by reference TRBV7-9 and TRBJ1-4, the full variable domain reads DTGVSQNPRHKITKRGQNVTFRCDPISEHNRLYWYRQTLGQGPEFLTYFQNEAQLEKSRLLSDRFSAERPKGSFSTLEIQRTEQGDSAMYLCASSPAGTTNEKLFFGSGTQLSVL.

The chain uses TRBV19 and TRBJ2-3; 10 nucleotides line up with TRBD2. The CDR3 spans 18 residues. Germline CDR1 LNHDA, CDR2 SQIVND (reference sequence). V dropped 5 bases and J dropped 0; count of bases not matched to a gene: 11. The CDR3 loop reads CASSGGLAGAPSTDTQYF. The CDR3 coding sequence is TGTGCCAGTAGTGGCGGCCTAGCGGGGGCCCCTAGCACAGATACGCAGTATTTT.

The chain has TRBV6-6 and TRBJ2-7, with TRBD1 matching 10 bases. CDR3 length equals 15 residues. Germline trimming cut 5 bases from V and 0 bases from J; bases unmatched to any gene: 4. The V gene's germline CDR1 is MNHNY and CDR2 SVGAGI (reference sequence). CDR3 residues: CASSGRDRGSYEQYF. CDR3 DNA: TGTGCCAGCAGTGGCCGGGACAGGGGCTCCTACGAGCAGTACTTC.

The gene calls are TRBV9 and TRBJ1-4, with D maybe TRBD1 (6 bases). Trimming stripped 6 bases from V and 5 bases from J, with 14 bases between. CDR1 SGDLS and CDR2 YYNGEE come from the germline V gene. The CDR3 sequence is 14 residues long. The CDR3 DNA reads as TGTGCCAGCACCGACAGGTTGGGGAATGAAAAACTGTTTTTT. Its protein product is CASTDRLGNEKLFF.

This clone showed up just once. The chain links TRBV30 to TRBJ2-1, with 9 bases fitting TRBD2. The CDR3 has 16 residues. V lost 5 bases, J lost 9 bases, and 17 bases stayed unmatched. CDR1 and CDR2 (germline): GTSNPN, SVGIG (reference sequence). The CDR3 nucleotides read TGTGCCTGGGAGCCGCTCCGGGCGGGAGGGGTTTCTGAGCAGTTCTTC. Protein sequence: CAWEPLRAGGVSEQFF.

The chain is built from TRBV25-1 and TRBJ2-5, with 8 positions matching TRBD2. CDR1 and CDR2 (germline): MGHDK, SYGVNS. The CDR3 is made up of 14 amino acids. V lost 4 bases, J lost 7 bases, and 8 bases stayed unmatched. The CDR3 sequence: CASSASGTSGTQYF. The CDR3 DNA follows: TGTGCCAGCAGTGCCTCCGGGACTAGTGGGACCCAGTACTTC.

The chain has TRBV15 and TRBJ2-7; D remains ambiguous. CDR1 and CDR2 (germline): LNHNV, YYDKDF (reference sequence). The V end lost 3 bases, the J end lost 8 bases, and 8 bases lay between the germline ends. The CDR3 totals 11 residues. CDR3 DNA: TGTGCCACCAGCAGGGCTTCCCAGCAGTACTTC. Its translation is CATSRASQQYF.

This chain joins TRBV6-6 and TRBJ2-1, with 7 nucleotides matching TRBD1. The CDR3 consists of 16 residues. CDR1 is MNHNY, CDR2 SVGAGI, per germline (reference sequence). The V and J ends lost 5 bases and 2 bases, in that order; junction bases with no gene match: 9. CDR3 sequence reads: CASSQRTGVTYNEQFF. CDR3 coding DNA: TGTGCCAGCAGTCAACGGACAGGTGTCACCTACAATGAGCAGTTCTTC.

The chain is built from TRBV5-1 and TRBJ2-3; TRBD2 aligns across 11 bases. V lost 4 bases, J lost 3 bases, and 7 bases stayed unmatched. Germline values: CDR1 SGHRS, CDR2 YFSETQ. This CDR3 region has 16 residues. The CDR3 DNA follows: TGCGCCAGCAGCAAGGTAGCGGGAGGGAGTACAGATACGCAGTATTTT. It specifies CASSKVAGGSTDTQYF.

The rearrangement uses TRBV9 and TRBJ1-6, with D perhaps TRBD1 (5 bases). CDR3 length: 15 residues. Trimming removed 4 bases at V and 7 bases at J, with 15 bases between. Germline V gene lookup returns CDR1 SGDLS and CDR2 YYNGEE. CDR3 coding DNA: TGTGCCAGCAGCCCAACGGACAAACTCAATTCACCCCTCCACTTT. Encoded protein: CASSPTDKLNSPLHF. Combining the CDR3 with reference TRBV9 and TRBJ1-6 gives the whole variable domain DSGVTQTPKHLITATGQRVTLRCSPRSGDLSVYWYQQSLDQGLQFLIQYYNGEERAKGNILERFSAQQFPDLHSELNLSSLELGDSALYFCASSPTDKLNSPLHFGNGTRLTVT.

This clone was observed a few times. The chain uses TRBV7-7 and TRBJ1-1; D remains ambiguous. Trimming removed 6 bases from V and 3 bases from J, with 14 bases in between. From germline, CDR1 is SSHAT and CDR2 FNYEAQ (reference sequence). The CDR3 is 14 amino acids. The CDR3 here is CASSPLGSHTEAFF. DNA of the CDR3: TGTGCCAGCAGTCCTCTGGGCTCGCACACTGAAGCTTTCTTT.

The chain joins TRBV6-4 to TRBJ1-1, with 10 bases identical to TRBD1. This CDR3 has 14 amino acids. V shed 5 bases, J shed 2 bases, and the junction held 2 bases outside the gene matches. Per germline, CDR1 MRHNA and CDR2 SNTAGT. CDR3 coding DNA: TGTGCCAGCAGTACGACAGGGGGCAACACTGAAGCTTTCTTT. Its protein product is CASSTTGGNTEAFF.

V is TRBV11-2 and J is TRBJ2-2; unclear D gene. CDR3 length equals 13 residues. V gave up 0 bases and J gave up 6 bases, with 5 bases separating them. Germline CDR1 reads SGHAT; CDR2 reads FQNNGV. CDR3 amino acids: CASSLDVPGELFF. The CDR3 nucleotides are TGTGCCAGCAGCTTAGACGTCCCCGGGGAGCTGTTTTTT.

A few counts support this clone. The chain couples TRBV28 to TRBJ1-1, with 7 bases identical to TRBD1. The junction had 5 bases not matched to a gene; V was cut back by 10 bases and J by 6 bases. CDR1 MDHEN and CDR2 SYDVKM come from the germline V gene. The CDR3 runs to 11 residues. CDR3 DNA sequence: TGTGCCACCAGGGGACAGCCTGAAGCTTTCTTT. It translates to CATRGQPEAFF.

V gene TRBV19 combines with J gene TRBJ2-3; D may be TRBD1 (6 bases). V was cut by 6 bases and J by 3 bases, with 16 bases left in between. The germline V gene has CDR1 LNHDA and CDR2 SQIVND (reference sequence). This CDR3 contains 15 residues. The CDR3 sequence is CASRSTGLVTDTQYF. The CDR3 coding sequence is TGTGCCAGTAGGAGTACAGGGCTTGTAACAGATACGCAGTATTTT.

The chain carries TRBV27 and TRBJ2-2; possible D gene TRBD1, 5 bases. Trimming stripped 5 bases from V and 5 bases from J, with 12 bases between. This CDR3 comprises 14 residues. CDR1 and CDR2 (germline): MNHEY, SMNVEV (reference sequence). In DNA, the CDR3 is TGTGCCAGCAGTGGCGCAGGGAAGACCGGGGAGCTGTTTTTT. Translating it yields CASSGAGKTGELFF.

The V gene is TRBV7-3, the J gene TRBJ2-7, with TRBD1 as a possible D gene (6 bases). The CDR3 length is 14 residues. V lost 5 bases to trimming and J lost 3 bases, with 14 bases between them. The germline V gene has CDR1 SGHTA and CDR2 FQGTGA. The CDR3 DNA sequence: TGTGCCAGCAGCCCCGGGCAGGGGATCTACGAGCAGTACTTC. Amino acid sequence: CASSPGQGIYEQYF. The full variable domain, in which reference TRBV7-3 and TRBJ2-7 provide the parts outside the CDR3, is GAGVSQTPSNKVTEKGKYVELRCDPISGHTALYWYRQSLGQGPEFLIYFQGTGAADDSGLPNDRFFAVRPEGSVSTLKIQRTERGDSAVYLCASSPGQGIYEQYFGPGTRLTVT.

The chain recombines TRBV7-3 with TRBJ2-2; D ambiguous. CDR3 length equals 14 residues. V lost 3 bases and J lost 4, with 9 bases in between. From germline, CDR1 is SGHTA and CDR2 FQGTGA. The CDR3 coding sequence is TGTGCCAGCAGCTTTAGCCCACCCACCGGGGAGCTGTTTTTT. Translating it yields CASSFSPPTGELFF.

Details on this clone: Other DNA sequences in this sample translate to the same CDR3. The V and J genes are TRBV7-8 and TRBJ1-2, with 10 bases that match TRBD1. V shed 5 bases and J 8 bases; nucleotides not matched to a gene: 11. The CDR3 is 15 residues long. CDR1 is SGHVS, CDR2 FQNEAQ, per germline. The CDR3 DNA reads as TGTGCCAGCAGCCCCGAGGACAGGGGGAAAATGGGCTACACCTTC. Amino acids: CASSPEDRGKMGYTF. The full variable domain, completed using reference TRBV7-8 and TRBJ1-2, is GAGVSQSPRYKVAKRGQDVALRCDPISGHVSLFWYQQALGQGPEFLTYFQNEAQLDKSGLPSDRFFAERPEGSVSTLKIQRTQQEDSAVYLCASSPEDRGKMGYTFGSGTRLTVV.